The T cell receptor beta chain under discussion was sequenced for a study of T cell changes during pregnancy in multiple sclerosis. The germline gives CDR1 LGHNA, CDR2 YSLEER. The V and J ends lost 3 bases and 6 bases, in that order; junction bases with no gene match: 18. This CDR3 region has 20 residues. The method was immunoSEQ multiplex PCR; TCRdb's version includes in-frame clones alone and lacks a portion of them. The sample lists fewer than 25,000 clones, more than 75% seen once, with roughly 1% in the top ten. The chain recombines TRBV4-3 with TRBJ2-2, with 11 bases fitting TRBD2. Material: CD4+ T cells from peripheral blood mononuclear cells, obtained in the second trimester of pregnancy. The sequence was collected from a female donor in good health, enrolled as a control in a pregnancy study. CDR3 bases: TGCGCCAGCAGCCATCCACTCCCCCCTAGCGGGGGGTCGGACGCCGGGGAGCTGTTTTTT. It encodes CASSHPLPPSGGSDAGELFF.